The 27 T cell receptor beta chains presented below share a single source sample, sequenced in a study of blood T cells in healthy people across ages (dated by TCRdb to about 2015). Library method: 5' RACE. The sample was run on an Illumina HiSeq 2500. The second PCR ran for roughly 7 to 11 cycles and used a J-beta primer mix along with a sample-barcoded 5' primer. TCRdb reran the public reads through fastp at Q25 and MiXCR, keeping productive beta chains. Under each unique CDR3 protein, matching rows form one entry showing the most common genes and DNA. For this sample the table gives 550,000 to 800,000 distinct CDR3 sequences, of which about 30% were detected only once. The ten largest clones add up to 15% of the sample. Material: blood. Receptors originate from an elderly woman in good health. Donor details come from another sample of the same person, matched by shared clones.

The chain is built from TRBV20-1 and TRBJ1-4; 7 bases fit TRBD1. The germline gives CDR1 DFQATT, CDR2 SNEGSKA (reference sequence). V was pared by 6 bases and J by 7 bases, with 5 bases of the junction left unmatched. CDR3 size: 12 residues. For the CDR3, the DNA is TGCAGTGCCACCCGGACAGGTGAAAAACTGTTTTTT. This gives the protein CSATRTGEKLFF.

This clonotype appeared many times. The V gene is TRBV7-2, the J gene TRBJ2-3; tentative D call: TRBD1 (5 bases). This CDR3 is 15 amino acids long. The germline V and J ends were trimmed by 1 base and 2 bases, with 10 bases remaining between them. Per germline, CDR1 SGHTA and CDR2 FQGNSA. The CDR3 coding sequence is TGTGCCAGCAGCTTAGAGTTAGGGGACACAGATACGCAGTATTTT. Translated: CASSLELGDTDTQYF.

Here the CDR3 DNA reads TGCAGTGCTAGCTCAATCACGGGACTCAACACAGATACGCAGTATTTT. Its protein is CSASSITGLNTDTQYF. The chain combines TRBV20-1 with TRBJ2-3; possible D gene TRBD2, 6 bases. The CDR3 is 16 amino acids. CDR1 and CDR2 (germline): DFQATT, SNEGSKA (reference sequence). Trimming took 3 bases from V and 2 from J, leaving 18 bases between them.

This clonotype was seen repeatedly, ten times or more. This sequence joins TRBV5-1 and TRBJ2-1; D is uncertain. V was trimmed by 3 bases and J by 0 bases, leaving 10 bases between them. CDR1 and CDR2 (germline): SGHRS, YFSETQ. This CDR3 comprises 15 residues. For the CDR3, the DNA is TGCGCCAGCAGCTCCGTTTCGAGCTCCTACAATGAGCAGTTCTTC. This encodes CASSSVSSSYNEQFF.

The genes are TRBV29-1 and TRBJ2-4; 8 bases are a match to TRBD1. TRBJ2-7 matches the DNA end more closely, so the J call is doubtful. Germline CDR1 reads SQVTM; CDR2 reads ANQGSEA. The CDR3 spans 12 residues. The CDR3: CSADRDGYEQYF. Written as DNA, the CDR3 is TGCAGCGCGGACAGGGACGGCTACGAGCAGTACTTC.

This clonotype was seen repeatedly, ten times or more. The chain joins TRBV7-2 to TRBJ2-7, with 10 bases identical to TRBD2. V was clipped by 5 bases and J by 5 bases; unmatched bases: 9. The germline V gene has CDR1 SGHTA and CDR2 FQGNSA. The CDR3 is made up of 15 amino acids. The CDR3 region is CASSPLSGTSDEQYF. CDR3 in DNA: TGTGCCAGCAGCCCCCTCTCTGGGACTAGCGACGAGCAGTACTTC.

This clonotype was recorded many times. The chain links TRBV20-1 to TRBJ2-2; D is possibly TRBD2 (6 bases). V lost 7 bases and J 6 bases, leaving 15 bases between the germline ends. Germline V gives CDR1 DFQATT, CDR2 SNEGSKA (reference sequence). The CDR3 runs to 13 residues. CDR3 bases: TGCAGTGTTAAGACCCGACTAGCCGGGGAGCTGTTTTTT. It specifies CSVKTRLAGELFF.

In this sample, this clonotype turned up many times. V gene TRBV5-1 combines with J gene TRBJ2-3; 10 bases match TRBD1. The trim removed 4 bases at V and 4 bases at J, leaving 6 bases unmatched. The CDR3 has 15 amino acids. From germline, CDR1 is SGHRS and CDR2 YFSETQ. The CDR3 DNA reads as TGCGCCAGCAGCACGGGACAGGGGCAGGCAGATACGCAGTATTTT. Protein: CASSTGQGQADTQYF. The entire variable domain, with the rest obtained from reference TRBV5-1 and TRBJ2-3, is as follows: KAGVTQTPRYLIKTRGQQVTLSCSPISGHRSVSWYQQTPGQGLQFLFEYFSETQRNKGNFPGRFSGRQFSNSRSEMNVSTLELGDSALYLCASSTGQGQADTQYFGPGTRLTVL.

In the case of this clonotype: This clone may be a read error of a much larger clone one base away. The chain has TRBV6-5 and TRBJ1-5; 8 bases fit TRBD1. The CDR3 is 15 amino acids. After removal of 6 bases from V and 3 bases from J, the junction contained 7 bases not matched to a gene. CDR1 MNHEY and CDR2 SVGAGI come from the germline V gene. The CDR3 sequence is CASSRGQGTNQPQHF. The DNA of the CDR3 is TGTGCCAGCAGCCGTGGACAGGGTACCAATCAGCCCCAGCATTTT.

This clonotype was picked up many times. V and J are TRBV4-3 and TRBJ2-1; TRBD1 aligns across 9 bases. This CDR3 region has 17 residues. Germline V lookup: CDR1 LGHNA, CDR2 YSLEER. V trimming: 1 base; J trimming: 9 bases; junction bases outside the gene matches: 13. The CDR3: CASSQGPGTGRKSEQFF. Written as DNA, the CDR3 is TGCGCCAGCAGCCAAGGACCCGGGACAGGGAGGAAGAGTGAGCAGTTCTTC.

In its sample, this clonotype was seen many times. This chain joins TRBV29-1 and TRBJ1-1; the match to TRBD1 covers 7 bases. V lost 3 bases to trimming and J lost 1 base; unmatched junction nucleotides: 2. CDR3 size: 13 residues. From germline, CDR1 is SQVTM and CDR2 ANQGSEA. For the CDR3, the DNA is TGCAGCGTTGACAGGGGGGGGAACACTGAAGCTTTCTTT. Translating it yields CSVDRGGNTEAFF.

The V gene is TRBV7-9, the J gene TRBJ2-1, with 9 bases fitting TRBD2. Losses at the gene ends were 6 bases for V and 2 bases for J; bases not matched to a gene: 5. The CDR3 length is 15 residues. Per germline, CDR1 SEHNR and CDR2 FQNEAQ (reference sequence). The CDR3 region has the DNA TGTGCCAGCAGATCTCTAGCGGGGACCTACAATGAGCAGTTCTTC. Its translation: CASRSLAGTYNEQFF.

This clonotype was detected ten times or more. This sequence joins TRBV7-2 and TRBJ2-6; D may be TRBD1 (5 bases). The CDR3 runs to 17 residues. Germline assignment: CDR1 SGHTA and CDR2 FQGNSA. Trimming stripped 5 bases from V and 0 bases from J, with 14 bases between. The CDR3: CASSRNRRGSGANVLTF. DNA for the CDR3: TGTGCCAGCAGCCGAAATAGAAGGGGCTCTGGGGCCAACGTCCTGACTTTC.

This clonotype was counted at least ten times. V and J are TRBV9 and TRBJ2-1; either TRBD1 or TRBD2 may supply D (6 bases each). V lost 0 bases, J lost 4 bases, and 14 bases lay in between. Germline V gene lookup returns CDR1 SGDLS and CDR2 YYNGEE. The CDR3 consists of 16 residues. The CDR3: CASSVALGGNYNEQFF. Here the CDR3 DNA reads TGTGCCAGCAGCGTAGCATTGGGGGGCAATTACAATGAGCAGTTCTTC.

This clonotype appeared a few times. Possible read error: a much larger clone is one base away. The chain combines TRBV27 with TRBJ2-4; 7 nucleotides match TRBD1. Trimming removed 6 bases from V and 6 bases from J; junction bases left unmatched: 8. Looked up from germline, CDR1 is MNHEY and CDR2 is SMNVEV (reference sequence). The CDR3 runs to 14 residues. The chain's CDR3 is CASRPTGAPNIQYF. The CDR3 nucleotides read TGTGCCAGCAGGCCCACAGGGGCCCCAAACATTCAGTACTTC.

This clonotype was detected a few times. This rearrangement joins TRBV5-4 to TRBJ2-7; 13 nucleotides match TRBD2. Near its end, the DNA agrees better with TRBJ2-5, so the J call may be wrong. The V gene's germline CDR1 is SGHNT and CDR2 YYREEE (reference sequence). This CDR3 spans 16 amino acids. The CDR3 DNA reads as TGTGCCAGCAGCCCCACTAGCGGGGGGGCAGAGGAGACCCAGTACTTC. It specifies CASSPTSGGAEETQYF.

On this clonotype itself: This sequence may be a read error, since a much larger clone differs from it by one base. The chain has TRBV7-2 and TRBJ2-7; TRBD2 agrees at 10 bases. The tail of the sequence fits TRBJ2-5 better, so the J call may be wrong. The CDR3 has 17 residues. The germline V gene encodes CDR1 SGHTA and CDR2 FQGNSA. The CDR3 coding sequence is TGTGCCAGCAGCATCCGTCTAGCGGGGGCAAGGGAAGAGACCCAGTACTTC. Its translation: CASSIRLAGAREETQYF.

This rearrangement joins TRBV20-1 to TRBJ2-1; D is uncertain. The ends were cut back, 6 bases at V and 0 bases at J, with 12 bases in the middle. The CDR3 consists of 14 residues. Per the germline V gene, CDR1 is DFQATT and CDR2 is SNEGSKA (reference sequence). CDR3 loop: CSAPPRSSYNEQFF. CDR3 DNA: TGCAGTGCCCCCCCTCGGAGCTCCTACAATGAGCAGTTCTTC.

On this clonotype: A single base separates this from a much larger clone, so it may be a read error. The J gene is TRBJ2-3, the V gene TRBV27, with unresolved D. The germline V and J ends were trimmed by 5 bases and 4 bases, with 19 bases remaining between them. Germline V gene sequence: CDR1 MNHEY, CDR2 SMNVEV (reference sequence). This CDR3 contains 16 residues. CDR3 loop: CASSGRFLRSADTQYF. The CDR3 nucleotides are TGTGCCAGCAGTGGCCGATTCTTAAGGAGCGCAGATACGCAGTATTTT.

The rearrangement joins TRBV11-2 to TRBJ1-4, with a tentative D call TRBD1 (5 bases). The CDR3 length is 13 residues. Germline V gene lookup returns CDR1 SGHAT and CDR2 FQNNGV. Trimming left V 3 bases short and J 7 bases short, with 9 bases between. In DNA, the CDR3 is TGTGCCAGCAGCTTCGGGGACGGTGAAAAACTGTTTTTT. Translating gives CASSFGDGEKLFF.

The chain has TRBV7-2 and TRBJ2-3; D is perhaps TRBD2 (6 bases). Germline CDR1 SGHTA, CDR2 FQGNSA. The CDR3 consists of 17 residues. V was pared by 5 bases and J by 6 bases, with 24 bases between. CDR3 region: CASSIDGTWGNGDTQYF. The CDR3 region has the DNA TGTGCCAGCAGCATTGACGGGACTTGGGGGAATGGGGATACGCAGTATTTT.

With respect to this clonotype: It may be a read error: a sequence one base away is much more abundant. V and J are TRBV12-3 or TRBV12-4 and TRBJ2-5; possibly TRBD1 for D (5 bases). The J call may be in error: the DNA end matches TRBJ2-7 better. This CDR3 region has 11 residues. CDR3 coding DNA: TGTACCACCGCGGCAGGGATCGAGCAGTACTTC. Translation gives CTTAAGIEQYF.

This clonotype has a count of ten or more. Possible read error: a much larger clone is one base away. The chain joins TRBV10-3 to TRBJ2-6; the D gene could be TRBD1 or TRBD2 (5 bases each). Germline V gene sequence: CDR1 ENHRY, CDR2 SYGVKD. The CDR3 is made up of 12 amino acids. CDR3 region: CSGATGANVRTF. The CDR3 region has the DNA TGTTCCGGGGCGACTGGGGCCAACGTCCGGACTTTC.

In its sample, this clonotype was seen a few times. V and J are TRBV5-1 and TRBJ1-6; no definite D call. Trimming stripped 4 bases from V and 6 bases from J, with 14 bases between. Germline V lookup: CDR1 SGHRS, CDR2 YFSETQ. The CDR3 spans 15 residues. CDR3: CASSRFEGSNSPLHF. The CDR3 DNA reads TGCGCCAGCAGCCGTTTCGAAGGGAGTAATTCACCCCTCCACTTT.

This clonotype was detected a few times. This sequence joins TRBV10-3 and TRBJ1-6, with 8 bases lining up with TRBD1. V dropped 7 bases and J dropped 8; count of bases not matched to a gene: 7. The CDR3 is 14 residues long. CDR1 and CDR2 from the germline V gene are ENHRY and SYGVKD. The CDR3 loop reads CAIKPQGDHSPLHF. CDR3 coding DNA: TGTGCCATCAAACCACAGGGGGATCATTCACCCCTCCACTTT.

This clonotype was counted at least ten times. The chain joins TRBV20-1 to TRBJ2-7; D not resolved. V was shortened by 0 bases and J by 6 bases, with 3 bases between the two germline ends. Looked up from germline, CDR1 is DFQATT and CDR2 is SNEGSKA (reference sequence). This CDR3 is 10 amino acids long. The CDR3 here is CSARDGEQYF. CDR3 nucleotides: TGCAGTGCTAGAGACGGCGAGCAGTACTTC.

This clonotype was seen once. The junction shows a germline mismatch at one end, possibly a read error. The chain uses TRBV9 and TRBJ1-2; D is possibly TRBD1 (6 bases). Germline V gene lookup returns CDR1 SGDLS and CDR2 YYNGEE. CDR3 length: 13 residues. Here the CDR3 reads CVSSEGGLSGYTF. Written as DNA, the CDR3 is TGTGTCAGCAGCGAGGGGGGGTTGAGTGGCTACACCTTC.